This T cell receptor (beta chain) was retrieved from a study of molecular identifiers for immune sequencing clone quantification. Via MiXCR, TCRdb re-called the PCR reads, giving one row per CDR3 protein. The data contain fewer than 45,000 distinct CDR3 sequences, about 24% of them singletons. This clonotype was observed at least ten times. What it binds is not known. Study-wide results and limits: Whereas naive cells kept under 1% of molecules in clones above 20 RNA copies, such clones held over 98% in effectors. Detection of one spiked Jurkat cell's TCR RNA reportedly worked in more than 850,000 naive cells.

The CDR3 has 13 amino acids. CDR1 is SEHNR and CDR2 is FQNEAQ in the germline V gene (reference sequence). The V end lost 0 bases, the J end lost 2 bases, and 5 bases lay between the germline ends. Sample: naive CD8+ T cells from blood, with Jurkat cell RNA spiked in. The subset was: FACS-sorted CD8+CD4-CCR7+CD45RA+ naive T cells. This TCR derives from a human donor in good health. Some libraries in this study had Jurkat cell RNA spiked in. The rearrangement links TRBV7-9 to TRBJ2-7, with D perhaps TRBD2 (5 bases). Here the CDR3 reads CASSLAGTYEQYF. The CDR3 DNA sequence: TGTGCCAGCAGCTTAGCCGGGACCTACGAGCAGTACTTC. Filled out from reference TRBV7-9 and TRBJ2-7, the complete variable domain reads DTGVSQNPRHKITKRGQNVTFRCDPISEHNRLYWYRQTLGQGPEFLTYFQNEAQLEKSRLLSDRFSAERPKGSFSTLEIQRTEQGDSAMYLCASSLAGTYEQYFGPGTRLTVT.